This T cell receptor (beta chain) came from a study of cytomegalovirus exposure and HLA in healthy donors. Study-wide findings and caveats: Reports indicate that TCR beta sequences accurately predicted the HLA-A and HLA-B alleles of most subjects. Most TCRs appeared rarely, but some public TCRs recurred in many donors. An analysis done earlier found most TCR beta V segments productive about 87% or about 30% of the time.

The CDR3 runs to 12 residues. V was shortened by 8 bases and J by 1 base, with 7 bases between the two germline ends. Germline lookup yields CDR1 MNHEY and CDR2 SMNVEV (reference sequence). The PCR used 60 Vbeta and 13 Jbeta primers. The table came from immunoSEQ multiplex PCR; TCRdb's copy has only in-frame clones and leaves some out. The sample gives just over 200,000 clones, under 85% of which show up once; around 1.7% is in the top ten. As regards this clone: What it binds is unknown.

The clonotype was recovered from a man aged 50 to 59 in good health and CMV-seronegative. What was sequenced was PBMCs. V gene TRBV27 combines with J gene TRBJ2-3; the D is unclear. The CDR3 DNA is TGTGCCAGCTCTGTAGGCACAGATACGCAGTATTTT. This encodes CASSVGTDTQYF.